The following is a T cell receptor (beta chain) sequence with its context. Per the study methods: Reference gene primer amplification in the assay estimated nucleated cell counts. Profiled with immunoSEQ multiplex PCR; TCRdb holds only in-frame clones, not every one. V, J and clone size were drawn from that table, and D and trimming were deduced from the DNA. The table includes 65,000 to 80,000 clones, less than 90% detected once. This sample was included in a study of blood T cell repertoires in COVID-19. Turning to the study itself: From T cells, B-cell-depleted T cells, or PBMCs came the material, which was cDNA or gDNA.

Germline CDR1 and CDR2: KGHDR and SFDVKD. The V end was cut by 1 base, the J end by 12 bases, with 12 bases between. The CDR3 spans 13 residues. The TCR originated in an elderly man in a cohort sampled during active COVID-19. Sequenced sample: peripheral blood. The chain couples TRBV24-1 to TRBJ2-1; perhaps TRBD1 as D (6 bases). The CDR3 region has the DNA TGTGCCACCAGTGATTTTGATCTACAGGGGCAGTTCTTC. It yields the protein CATSDFDLQGQFF.